These 30 T cell receptor beta chains originate from one sample sequenced in a study of blood T cell repertoires in COVID-19. Repertoires were generated with immunoSEQ multiplex PCR, while TCRdb's copy carries only in-frame clones and drops some. The table includes roughly 80,000 clones, around 91% detected once. The sample consisted of peripheral blood. The receptor source for this set is a woman between 45 and 60 years old in a cohort sampled during active COVID-19.

This clone has just a few counts. CDR3 protein: CASRDGVSYEQYF. CDR3 bases: TGTGCCAGCAGGGACGGGGTCTCCTACGAGCAGTACTTC. The genes are TRBV2 and TRBJ2-7, with D tentatively TRBD2 (5 bases). Trimming shortened V by 6 bases and J by 0 bases, and 9 bases separated the two germline ends. Germline assignment: CDR1 SNHLY and CDR2 FYNNEI. The CDR3 extends over 13 amino acids.

The gene calls are TRBV9 and TRBJ2-2; 7 nucleotides agree with TRBD2. Germline values: CDR1 SGDLS, CDR2 YYNGEE. The CDR3 consists of 15 residues. V was clipped by 4 bases and J by 1 base; unmatched bases: 4. The CDR3 loop reads CASSFAGENTGELFF. CDR3 DNA: TGTGCCAGCAGCTTCGCGGGGGAGAACACCGGGGAGCTGTTTTTT.

J is TRBJ1-5 and V is TRBV19; D call uncertain. The CDR3 has 17 residues. V was cut by 1 base and J by 6 bases, with 19 bases left in between. Germline-derived CDR1 and CDR2 are LNHDA and SQIVND (reference sequence). The CDR3, as DNA: TGTGCCAGTAGTATAGGTTTATCCGGAGGGATTCGTCAGCCCCAGCATTTT. It specifies CASSIGLSGGIRQPQHF.

The gene calls are TRBV28 and TRBJ1-6; 9 nucleotides agree with TRBD1. Per germline, CDR1 MDHEN and CDR2 SYDVKM. CDR3 size: 14 residues. Unmatched junction bases numbered 6, after V lost 7 bases and J lost 8 bases. The CDR3 here is CASNSQGADSPLHF. As DNA, the CDR3 is TGTGCCAGCAACTCACAGGGGGCTGATTCACCCCTCCACTTT.

This rearrangement joins TRBV19 to TRBJ1-6, with a weak D call TRBD1 (6 bases). Trimming left V 3 bases short and J 6 bases short, with 12 bases between. The CDR3 consists of 15 residues. Per the germline V gene, CDR1 is LNHDA and CDR2 is SQIVND (reference sequence). The CDR3 loop reads CASSIGGASNSPLHF. CDR3 nucleotide sequence: TGTGCCAGTAGTATTGGGGGGGCATCTAATTCACCCCTCCACTTT.

V gene TRBV5-1 combines with J gene TRBJ2-7, with D tentatively TRBD1 (5 bases). V shed 0 bases and J shed 2 bases, with 6 bases lying between them. This CDR3 has 13 amino acids. CDR1 and CDR2 from the germline V gene are SGHRS and YFSETQ. CDR3 sequence (DNA): TGCGCCAGCAGCTTGGACAGGCCCTACGAGCAGTACTTC. It translates to CASSLDRPYEQYF.

The table lists this clone with a count of one. V gene TRBV7-8 combines with J gene TRBJ2-1, with 7 bases fitting TRBD1. V trimming: 1 base; J trimming: 8 bases; junction bases outside the gene matches: 17. The CDR3 loop spans 18 amino acids. The germline gives CDR1 SGHVS, CDR2 FQNEAQ. The CDR3 spells CASSLVRFFGQALHEQFF. The CDR3 coding sequence is TGTGCCAGCAGCTTAGTACGGTTTTTCGGACAGGCCCTGCATGAGCAGTTCTTC. Full variable domain (outside the CDR3, taken from reference TRBV7-8 and TRBJ2-1): GAGVSQSPRYKVAKRGQDVALRCDPISGHVSLFWYQQALGQGPEFLTYFQNEAQLDKSGLPSDRFFAERPEGSVSTLKIQRTQQEDSAVYLCASSLVRFFGQALHEQFFGPGTRLTVL.

The gene calls are TRBV7-9 and TRBJ2-2, with TRBD1 identical over 8 bases. The CDR3 is 14 residues long. From germline, CDR1 is SEHNR and CDR2 FQNEAQ (reference sequence). With 10 bases clipped from V and 6 bases from J, the junction kept 10 bases outside the gene matches. CDR3 in DNA: TGTGCCATCCCGACAGGGGAGGTAGCCGGGGAGCTGTTTTTT. Translation gives CAIPTGEVAGELFF.

The chain links TRBV5-1 to TRBJ1-4, with D possibly TRBD1 on 5 matching bases. This CDR3 spans 16 amino acids. Germline V gives CDR1 SGHRS, CDR2 YFSETQ. The V end was cut by 3 bases, the J end by 0 bases, with 12 bases between. The CDR3 loop reads CASSSTGRATNEKLFF. CDR3 nucleotides: TGCGCCAGCAGCTCCACAGGACGCGCAACTAATGAAAAACTGTTTTTT.

The V gene is TRBV7-9, the J gene TRBJ2-1, with D perhaps matching TRBD2 (7 bases). Germline CDR1 SEHNR, CDR2 FQNEAQ (reference sequence). The CDR3 sequence is 15 residues long. Trimming took 5 bases from V and 5 from J, leaving 16 bases between them. CDR3 coding DNA: TGTGCCAGCAGCCCAAAGGGGGGGGCTGACAATGAGCAGTTCTTC. Translation gives CASSPKGGADNEQFF.

This clone has just one count. The rearrangement joins TRBV5-1 to TRBJ2-1; TRBD2 matches at 8 bases. CDR3 size: 15 residues. V was pared by 4 bases and J by 0 bases, with 3 bases of the junction left unmatched. Germline CDR1 reads SGHRS; CDR2 reads YFSETQ. CDR3 in amino acids: CASSNGGASYNEQFF. The DNA for the CDR3 is TGCGCCAGCAGCAACGGGGGGGCCTCCTACAATGAGCAGTTCTTC.

The gene calls are TRBV13 and TRBJ2-3; maybe TRBD2 (6 bases). V was clipped by 4 bases and J by 0 bases, with 8 bases between them. The germline gives CDR1 PRHDT, CDR2 FYEKMQ (reference sequence). This CDR3 is built from 14 residues. The CDR3 sequence: CASSSGLSTDTQYF. CDR3 nucleotide sequence: TGTGCCAGCAGCTCGGGACTTAGCACAGATACGCAGTATTTT.

This clone was recorded once. The J gene is TRBJ2-1, the V gene TRBV15, with D perhaps TRBD1 (6 bases). The ends were cut back, 5 bases at V and 9 bases at J, with 14 bases in the middle. Germline CDR1 LNHNV, CDR2 YYDKDF (reference sequence). The CDR3 extends over 13 amino acids. The CDR3 DNA sequence: TGTGCCACCAGCGGCCACAGGGAAACTGAGCAGTTCTTC. Translation gives CATSGHRETEQFF.

This clone occurred a few times. This chain joins TRBV5-1 and TRBJ2-2, with D perhaps matching TRBD2 (5 bases). V was clipped by 0 bases and J by 5 bases, with 8 bases between them. In germline, CDR1 is SGHRS, CDR2 YFSETQ. The CDR3 has 14 amino acids. The CDR3: CASSLVRVTGELFF. As DNA, the CDR3 is TGCGCCAGCAGCTTGGTGAGGGTAACCGGGGAGCTGTTTTTT.

The V call is TRBV18, the J call TRBJ2-7, with TRBD1 matching over 9 bases. Trimming took 5 bases from V and 1 from J; bases not matched to a gene: 12. The V gene's germline CDR1 is KGHSH and CDR2 LQKENI. The CDR3 runs to 17 residues. The DNA for the CDR3 is TGTGCCAGCTCAGTAATAACCGGGACAGGGCTGTCCTACGAGCAGTACTTC. Translated: CASSVITGTGLSYEQYF.

This rearrangement joins TRBV6-1 to TRBJ2-7; 8 bases match TRBD2. This CDR3 has 15 residues. The germline CDR1 and CDR2 sequences are MNHNS and SASEGT. The ends lost 3 bases at V and 4 bases at J; junction bases unmatched: 8. As DNA, the CDR3 is TGTGCCAGCAGTGAGTTCTCGGGGGGGCGGTACGAGCAGTACTTC. Translated, it gives CASSEFSGGRYEQYF.

The chain has TRBV6-2 or TRBV6-3 and TRBJ2-7; 12 nucleotides align to TRBD2. Germline V CDR1 and CDR2: MNHEY, SVGEGT. The CDR3 sequence is 14 residues long. Trimming at V came to 6 bases and at J to 4 bases, leaving 4 bases not matched to a gene. CDR3 amino acids: CASSLAGGMYEQYF. The CDR3 DNA sequence: TGTGCCAGCAGCCTAGCGGGGGGGATGTACGAGCAGTACTTC.

The chain joins TRBV5-1 to TRBJ2-7; no clear D. Trimming pared 0 bases from V and 7 bases from J, leaving 5 bases between. CDR3 length: 11 residues. Germline V gene data show CDR1 as SGHRS and CDR2 as YFSETQ. The CDR3 sequence: CASSLDSEQYF. CDR3 bases: TGCGCCAGCAGCTTGGATAGTGAGCAGTACTTC.

The V gene is TRBV5-1, the J gene TRBJ2-7; TRBD1 matches 9 bases. The germline V gene encodes CDR1 SGHRS and CDR2 YFSETQ. With V trimmed by 1 base and J by 1 base, 9 bases remained unmatched. The CDR3 is 17 residues long. CDR3: CASSLFLGTGTSYEQYF. The CDR3 bases are TGCGCCAGCAGCTTGTTTCTGGGGACAGGGACGTCCTACGAGCAGTACTTC.

This rearrangement joins TRBV18 to TRBJ2-5; the match to TRBD2 covers 13 bases. Germline lookup yields CDR1 KGHSH and CDR2 LQKENI. Trimming cost V 4 bases and J 5 bases; bases outside gene matches: 10. The CDR3 covers 17 residues. The CDR3, as DNA: TGTGCCAGCTCACTCCAGACTAGCGGGGGGCTGCGTGAGACCCAGTACTTC. As protein: CASSLQTSGGLRETQYF.

The gene calls are TRBV28 and TRBJ2-5; 15 nucleotides match TRBD2. CDR1 and CDR2 from the germline V gene are MDHEN and SYDVKM. The CDR3 consists of 20 residues. After removal of 6 bases from V and 6 bases from J, the junction contained 20 bases not matched to a gene. CDR3 sequence (DNA): TGTGCCAGCAGCCCACATCGGACTAGCGGGAGGGCCATTTCGAGCAAGACCCAGTACTTC. Protein: CASSPHRTSGRAISSKTQYF.

V gene TRBV23-1 combines with J gene TRBJ1-2, with 8 positions matching TRBD1. TRBV23-1 is flagged as an ORF with uncertain function. V lost 3 bases to trimming and J lost 6 bases; unmatched junction nucleotides: 15. The CDR3 has 17 amino acids. The CDR3 region is CASSQPPDRDVVHGYTF. CDR3 DNA sequence: TGCGCCAGCAGTCAGCCGCCGGACAGGGACGTCGTTCATGGCTACACCTTC.

This clone was seen once. Other DNA sequences in this sample translate to the same CDR3. This chain links TRBV19 with TRBJ2-5; possibly TRBD1 for D (6 bases). The V gene lost 5 bases and the J gene lost 2 bases, with 9 bases spanning the gap. There are 13 residues in the CDR3. Germline values: CDR1 LNHDA, CDR2 SQIVND (reference sequence). Here the CDR3 reads CASSGQLQETQYF. Here the CDR3 DNA reads TGTGCCAGTAGTGGACAGTTACAAGAGACCCAGTACTTC.

The chain is built from TRBV5-1 and TRBJ2-1; 9 bases agree with TRBD1. The CDR3 runs to 15 residues. The germline V gene encodes CDR1 SGHRS and CDR2 YFSETQ. The V gene end was trimmed by 5 bases and the J gene end by 4 bases; junction bases not matched to a gene: 7. CDR3 in DNA: TGCGCCAGCAGGCCGCCGGGACAGGGATACAATGAGCAGTTCTTC. Residues: CASRPPGQGYNEQFF.

The chain employs TRBV5-4 and TRBJ2-6, with 10 bases lining up with TRBD2. Germline V CDR1 and CDR2: SGHNT, YYREEE (reference sequence). Trimming cost V 3 bases and J 1 base; bases outside gene matches: 10. The CDR3 is 19 residues long. CDR3 sequence (DNA): TGTGCCAGCAGCTCGGCGTTAGCGGGAGGTACTTCTGGGGCCAACGTCCTGACTTTC. Translating gives CASSSALAGGTSGANVLTF.

This rearrangement joins TRBV18 to TRBJ1-5; D gene unclear. Germline CDR1 and CDR2: KGHSH and LQKENI. V was shortened by 3 bases and J by 5 bases, with 8 bases between the two germline ends. The CDR3 loop spans 13 amino acids. The CDR3 coding sequence is TGTGCCAGCTCACCCTGGTCGGATCAGCCCCAGCATTTT. Protein product: CASSPWSDQPQHF.

The gene calls are TRBV19 and TRBJ1-2; D is uncertain. Trimming removed 3 bases at V and 4 bases at J, with 15 bases between. The CDR3 contains 15 residues. Looked up from germline, CDR1 is LNHDA and CDR2 is SQIVND (reference sequence). CDR3 DNA: TGTGCCAGTAGTATCGTCGGGGTCGAGAGCTATGGCTACACCTTC. This gives the protein CASSIVGVESYGYTF.

J is TRBJ1-2 and V is TRBV19, with a tentative D call TRBD1 (5 bases). This CDR3 comprises 18 residues. Germline V gene sequence: CDR1 LNHDA, CDR2 SQIVND (reference sequence). Trimming took off 4 bases at V and 0 bases at J, with 21 bases between the two ends. CDR3 amino acids: CASSTGRAEIRANYGYTF. The CDR3 coding sequence is TGTGCCAGTAGTACTGGCAGGGCCGAAATCCGGGCTAACTATGGCTACACCTTC. Drawing the rest from reference TRBV19 and TRBJ1-2, the complete variable domain is DGGITQSPKYLFRKEGQNVTLSCEQNLNHDAMYWYRQDPGQGLRLIYYSQIVNDFQKGDIAEGYSVSREKKESFPLTVTSAQKNPTAFYLCASSTGRAEIRANYGYTFGSGTRLTVV.

The V and J genes are TRBV25-1 and TRBJ1-6; D possibly corresponds to TRBD1 (6 bases). CDR1 MGHDK and CDR2 SYGVNS come from the germline V gene. This CDR3 has 16 residues. Trimming cost V 2 bases and J 7 bases, with 15 bases left between them. In DNA form, the CDR3 reads TGTGCCAGCAGTGAAGGAGTATGGCAGGGGAATTCACCCCTCCACTTT. Residues: CASSEGVWQGNSPLHF.

This sequence joins TRBV5-4 and TRBJ1-2; the D gene is possibly TRBD1 (6 bases). The V and J ends lost 4 bases and 8 bases respectively, with 15 bases between them. There are 13 residues in the CDR3. Per the germline V gene, CDR1 is SGHNT and CDR2 is YYREEE (reference sequence). CDR3 region: CASSPGGGIGYTF. The DNA of the CDR3 is TGTGCCAGCAGCCCCGGGGGGGGCATCGGCTACACCTTC.